This TCR beta chain was identified in a study of blood T cell repertoires in COVID-19. Across the whole study: Material from acute and convalescent COVID-19 was sourced from the United States, Italy and Spain. Sources were T cells, B-cell-depleted T cells, or PBMCs; the material itself was cDNA or gDNA.

The authors' processing: Reference gene primers were amplified, and this amplification served to estimate nucleated cell counts. The data were produced by immunoSEQ multiplex PCR, yet TCRdb's version contains in-frame clones alone and is incomplete. D and trimming were read from the DNA, whereas the V and J calls and clone size are those reported in that table. The sample has about 260,000 clones; over 70% are singletons. Trimming shortened V by 7 bases and J by 2 bases, and 15 bases separated the two germline ends. CDR3 size: 14 residues. Germline loops: CDR1 SQVTM, CDR2 ANQGSEA. The clonotype comes from a human donor in a cohort sampled during active COVID-19. The chain is built from TRBV29-1 and TRBJ1-5; no reliable D call. The source material was peripheral blood. The CDR3 region is CSGPPGRGNQPQHF. The CDR3 DNA is TGCAGCGGACCGCCGGGGAGAGGCAATCAGCCCCAGCATTTT.